The rows below give T cell receptor beta chains drawn from one sample of a study of T cells in tuberculosis. Only in-frame clones appear in the TCRdb table, and some are missing; sequencing was by immunoSEQ multiplex PCR. The repertoire holds under 45,000 clones, with approximately 90% as singletons. The sequenced sample was PBMCs, obtained at tuberculosis diagnosis. These TCRs come from an adult with tuberculosis. Each CDR3 is given with its conserved first and last residue.

TRBV5-1,CASSPGLAGGVDTQYF
TRBV19,CASSVLWLHEQYF
TRBV2,CASKGSGTSQETQYF
TRBV14,CASSRTTGETQYF
TRBV25-1,CASSGVDSNYGYTF
TRBV5-1,CASSLDSGATYGYTF
TRBV29-1,CSVLSPGGFTDTQYF
TRBV5-1,CASSLETGLSYEQYF
TRBV19,CASRTETDQPQHF
TRBV2,CASRGHRSGNTIYF
TRBV4-3,CASSQAFYTDTQYF
TRBV2,CASSEWATGELFF
TRBV30,CAWDLMDRDTGNTIYF
TRBV29-1,CSVAVLSQTNEKLFF
TRBV12-5,CASGGGTEKETQYF
TRBV30,CAWSVNRKDGYTF
TRBV6-5,CASSSGFGGADTQYF